Each of the 23 T cell receptor beta chains below was sequenced from the same sample in a study of low-dose radiotherapy and immunotherapy resistance in tumors. Time point meaning: before trial treatment. Priming of first-strand cDNA relied on TRAV- and TRBV-specific primers (covering alpha and beta chains). With a V-primer adapter and a constant-region primer, TCRs were amplified for approximately 20 PCR cycles. From the reads, TCRdb called clonotypes with MiXCR, one entry per CDR3 protein. The top ten hold roughly 1% of the sample, which has 85,000 to 100,000 distinct CDR3 sequences, roughly a tenth seen once. Sequenced material: PBMCs, taken before treatment. All receptors come from a male donor with prostate cancer.

This clonotype was observed at least ten times. This rearrangement joins TRBV30 to TRBJ2-1; D may be TRBD2 (5 bases). This CDR3 contains 12 residues. V was cut by 8 bases and J by 2 bases, with 10 bases left in between. Germline V gene sequence: CDR1 GTSNPN, CDR2 SVGIG (reference sequence). In DNA form, the CDR3 reads TGTGCCCTCAGGCGGGCCTACAATGAGCAGTTCTTC. It yields the protein CALRRAYNEQFF. The full variable domain, rest sourced from reference TRBV30 and TRBJ2-1, is SQTIHQWPATLVQPVGSPLSLECTVEGTSNPNLYWYRQAAGRGLQLLFYSVGIGQISSEVPQNLSASRPQDRQFILSSKKLLLSDSGFYLCALRRAYNEQFFGPGTRLTVL.

This chain uses TRBV20-1 with TRBJ2-7; TRBD2 agrees at 7 bases. This CDR3 is 15 amino acids long. Germline V gene sequence: CDR1 DFQATT, CDR2 SNEGSKA (reference sequence). Trimming took 5 bases from V and 3 from J; bases not matched to a gene: 13. The DNA of the CDR3 is TGCAGTGCTCCGCTAGCGGAAAATATAGGCTACGAGCAGTACTTC. This translates into CSAPLAENIGYEQYF.

This clonotype was observed many times. V gene TRBV6-2 or TRBV6-3 combines with J gene TRBJ2-1; 9 bases fit TRBD2. The CDR3 consists of 17 residues. The ends lost 2 bases at V and 4 bases at J; junction bases unmatched: 9. Germline-derived CDR1 and CDR2 are MNHEY and SVGEGT. CDR3 sequence reads: CASSYEKASGTYNEQFF. The CDR3 nucleotides are TGTGCCAGCAGTTACGAAAAGGCTAGCGGGACGTACAATGAGCAGTTCTTC.

This clonotype was observed many times. V usage is TRBV7-9 and J usage is TRBJ2-5, with a tentative D call TRBD2 (6 bases). Trimming pared 4 bases from V and 3 bases from J, leaving 6 bases between. The CDR3 covers 12 residues. Germline loops: CDR1 SEHNR, CDR2 FQNEAQ (reference sequence). The DNA for the CDR3 is TGTGCCAGCAGCTCTAGCGAAGAGACCCAGTACTTC. Translated: CASSSSEETQYF.

This clonotype has ten or more counts. The chain joins TRBV19 to TRBJ2-7; D possibly corresponds to TRBD2 (5 bases). V lost 6 bases and J lost 0, with 21 bases in between. There are 17 residues in the CDR3. Germline-derived CDR1 and CDR2 are LNHDA and SQIVND (reference sequence). The CDR3: CASRTTVGSRGSYEQYF. The CDR3 nucleotides read TGTGCCAGTAGGACGACTGTGGGGAGTCGGGGCTCCTACGAGCAGTACTTC.

This clonotype was observed many times. The chain is built from TRBV20-1 and TRBJ2-5, with 8 nucleotides matching TRBD2. The V and J ends lost 3 bases and 3 bases, in that order; junction bases with no gene match: 3. This CDR3 region has 13 residues. Looked up from germline, CDR1 is DFQATT and CDR2 is SNEGSKA (reference sequence). The CDR3 DNA reads TGCAGTGCTAGCACTAGCGGAAAAGAGACCCAGTACTTC. Amino acids: CSASTSGKETQYF.

V and J are TRBV20-1 and TRBJ2-5; D is unresolved. The ends were cut back, 6 bases at V and 4 bases at J, with 9 bases in the middle. CDR1 is DFQATT and CDR2 is SNEGSKA in the germline V gene (reference sequence). The CDR3 has 11 residues. The CDR3 protein is CSAKGSETQYF. The DNA for the CDR3 is TGCAGTGCGAAAGGGTCAGAGACCCAGTACTTC.

This clonotype was seen ten or more times. The chain links TRBV28 to TRBJ1-1, with D hard to call. The CDR3 extends over 15 amino acids. The germline V gene has CDR1 MDHEN and CDR2 SYDVKM. Deletions cut 3 bases from V and 1 base from J, with 12 bases between. The CDR3 DNA sequence: TGTGCCAGCAGTTTCCCTCGGGCGGGGAACACTGAAGCTTTCTTT. Translation: CASSFPRAGNTEAFF.

Many counts were recorded for this clonotype. The chain has TRBV7-3 and TRBJ1-1; no clear D gene. Germline assignment: CDR1 SGHTA and CDR2 FQGTGA. Trimming cost V 4 bases and J 6 bases, with 6 bases left between them. This CDR3 contains 11 residues. CDR3 DNA: TGTGCCAGCAGCTCAGGTTCTGAAGCTTTCTTT. As protein: CASSSGSEAFF.

This clonotype showed up many times. This chain uses TRBV6-4 with TRBJ2-3; 7 bases align to TRBD2. The ends lost 2 bases at V and 3 bases at J; junction bases unmatched: 2. CDR3 length: 14 residues. In germline, CDR1 is MRHNA, CDR2 SNTAGT. CDR3 sequence reads: CASSDELATDTQYF. The CDR3, as DNA: TGTGCCAGCAGTGACGAACTAGCGACAGATACGCAGTATTTT.

This clonotype was found many times. Germline and junction disagree at one end, which may indicate a read error. The V gene is TRBV2, the J gene TRBJ2-1; TRBD1 aligns across 9 bases. Germline CDR1 reads SNHLY; CDR2 reads FYNNEI. The CDR3 extends over 12 amino acids. The DNA for the CDR3 is TGTGTCAGCAGGGGGACAGGGAATGAGCAGTTCTTC. Its translation: CVSRGTGNEQFF.

In this sample, this clonotype turned up many times. This chain uses TRBV21-1 with TRBJ2-1; TRBD2 is taken as the D call from the table, unchecked against the DNA. TRBV21-1 is reported as a pseudogene. The CDR3 totals 20 residues. The CDR3 sequence is CASSKGVTSGRETPHPEQFF. CDR3 nucleotides: TGTGCCAGCAGCAAAGGGGTGACTAGCGGGAGAGAAACACCCCACCCTGAGCAGTTCTTC.

This clonotype was detected a few times. The gene calls are TRBV29-1 and TRBJ2-5; D uncertain. The germline CDR1 and CDR2 sequences are SQVTM and ANQGSEA. The CDR3 runs to 10 residues. The V end lost 4 bases, the J end lost 5 bases, and 5 bases lay between the germline ends. The CDR3 DNA reads TGCAGCGTTGGACCTGAGACCCAGTACTTC. Protein product: CSVGPETQYF.

Many counts were recorded for this clonotype. The chain uses TRBV20-1 and TRBJ1-6; D uncertain. Trimming cost V 1 base and J 5 bases, with 12 bases left between them. CDR3 length: 15 residues. Germline CDR1 reads DFQATT; CDR2 reads SNEGSKA (reference sequence). The chain's CDR3 is CSARVRSADNSPLHF. Written as DNA, the CDR3 is TGCAGTGCTAGAGTCCGGTCTGCGGATAATTCACCCCTCCACTTT.

This clonotype has at least ten counts. The chain links TRBV20-1 to TRBJ1-1; weak D call: TRBD1 (6 bases). This CDR3 has 14 amino acids. V dropped 1 base and J dropped 6 bases, with 15 bases sitting between them. Germline V gene data show CDR1 as DFQATT and CDR2 as SNEGSKA (reference sequence). CDR3 coding DNA: TGCAGTGCTAGAGTACAGGGAGGTTTACCTGAAGCTTTCTTT. Its translation: CSARVQGGLPEAFF.

This clonotype occurred many times. V usage is TRBV28 and J usage is TRBJ2-7, with 8 positions matching TRBD2. Germline V gives CDR1 MDHEN, CDR2 SYDVKM. V shed 7 bases, J shed 9 bases, and the junction held 11 bases outside the gene matches. CDR3 length: 13 amino acids. In DNA form, the CDR3 reads TGTGCCAGCACCAGCGGGACTAGTAATTCGCAGTACTTC. Translation: CASTSGTSNSQYF.

In its sample, this clonotype was seen many times. This chain links TRBV28 with TRBJ2-5; the match to TRBD1 covers 9 bases. J gave up 4 bases and V 10 bases, and 10 bases lay outside the gene matches. CDR1 and CDR2 (germline): MDHEN, SYDVKM. This CDR3 is 14 amino acids long. The CDR3 reads CAIRPTGGGETQYF. The CDR3 DNA is TGTGCCATCCGACCTACAGGGGGCGGAGAGACCCAGTACTTC.

To note about this clonotype: This sequence is one base from a far larger clone and is likely a read error. The rearrangement joins TRBV10-3 to TRBJ2-7; perhaps TRBD1 as D (6 bases). Germline values: CDR1 ENHRY, CDR2 SYGVKD. CDR3 length: 14 amino acids. Trimming took 5 bases from V and 6 from J, leaving 17 bases between them. The CDR3 DNA is TGTGCCATCAGTTGGGCAGGGGTCCCCTCCGAGCAGTACTTC. This codes for CAISWAGVPSEQYF.

This chain links TRBV10-2 with TRBJ1-3; 11 nucleotides align to TRBD1. Germline values: CDR1 WSHSY, CDR2 SAAADI. This CDR3 is built from 17 residues. The J segment lost 0 bases and the V segment lost 6 bases, leaving 7 bases of the junction unmatched. DNA of the CDR3: TGCGCCAGCAGCCGCGGGGGGACAGGGGGCTCTGGAAACACCATATATTTT. Translation: CASSRGGTGGSGNTIYF.

J is TRBJ2-2 and V is TRBV19, with 9 bases matching TRBD2. Trimming took 9 bases from V and 0 from J; bases not matched to a gene: 8. Germline V gene data show CDR1 as LNHDA and CDR2 as SQIVND (reference sequence). The CDR3 loop spans 16 amino acids. In nucleotides, the CDR3 is TGTGCCAGCCACGGGCTAGCGGGGACGAACACCGGGGAGCTGTTTTTT. As protein: CASHGLAGTNTGELFF.

This clonotype was observed at least ten times. The J gene is TRBJ2-1, the V gene TRBV29-1, with 7 bases identical to TRBD2. J was trimmed by 5 bases and V by 4 bases; bases with no gene match: 8. CDR3 length equals 14 residues. Looked up from germline, CDR1 is SQVTM and CDR2 is ANQGSEA. The CDR3 DNA is TGCAGCGTTGGTGGCGGGAGTAGCAACAATGAGCAGTTCTTC. Its protein product is CSVGGGSSNNEQFF.

This clonotype was seen at least ten times. The chain joins TRBV28 to TRBJ2-1; possible D gene TRBD1, 5 bases. CDR1 and CDR2 from the germline V gene are MDHEN and SYDVKM. The CDR3 runs 13 residues. The germline V and J ends were trimmed by 7 bases and 5 bases, with 12 bases remaining between them. In DNA form, the CDR3 reads TGTGCCAGCAAAAAACAGGTTAACAATGAGCAGTTCTTC. This translates into CASKKQVNNEQFF.

This clonotype was observed at least ten times. The chain combines TRBV14 with TRBJ2-5; 12 bases agree with TRBD2. Trimming cost V 4 bases and J 5 bases; bases outside gene matches: 2. The CDR3 runs 14 residues. Germline V gives CDR1 SGHDN, CDR2 FVKESK. The CDR3 coding sequence is TGTGCCAGCAGCCGACTAGCGGGAGTGGAGACCCAGTACTTC. Translating it yields CASSRLAGVETQYF.